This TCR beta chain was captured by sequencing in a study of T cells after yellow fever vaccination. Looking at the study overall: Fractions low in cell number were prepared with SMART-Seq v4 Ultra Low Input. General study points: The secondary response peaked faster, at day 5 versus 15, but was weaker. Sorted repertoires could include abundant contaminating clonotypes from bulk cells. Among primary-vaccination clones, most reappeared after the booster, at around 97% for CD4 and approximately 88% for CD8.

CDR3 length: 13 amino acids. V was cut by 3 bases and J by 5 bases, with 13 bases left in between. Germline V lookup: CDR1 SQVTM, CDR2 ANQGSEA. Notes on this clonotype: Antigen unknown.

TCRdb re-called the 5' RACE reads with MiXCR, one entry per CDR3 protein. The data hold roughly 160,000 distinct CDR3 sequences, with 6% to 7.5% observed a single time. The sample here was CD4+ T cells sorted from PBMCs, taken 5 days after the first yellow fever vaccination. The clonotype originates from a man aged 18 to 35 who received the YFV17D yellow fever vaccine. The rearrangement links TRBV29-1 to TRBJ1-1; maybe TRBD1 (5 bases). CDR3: CSVDLGEGTEAFF. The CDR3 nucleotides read TGCAGCGTTGATTTAGGGGAAGGAACTGAAGCTTTCTTT.